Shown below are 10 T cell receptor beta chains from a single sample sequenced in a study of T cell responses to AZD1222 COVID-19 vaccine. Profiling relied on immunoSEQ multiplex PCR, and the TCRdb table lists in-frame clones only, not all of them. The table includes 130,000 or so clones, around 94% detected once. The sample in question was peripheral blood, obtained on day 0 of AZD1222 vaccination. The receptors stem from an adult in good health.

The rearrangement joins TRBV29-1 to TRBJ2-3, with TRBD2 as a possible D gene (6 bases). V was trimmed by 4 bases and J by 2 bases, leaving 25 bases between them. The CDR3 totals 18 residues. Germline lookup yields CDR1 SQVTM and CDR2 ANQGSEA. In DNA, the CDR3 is TGCAGCGTTGCGGGCGACTTCGCGCGGGGACGGAACACAGATACGCAGTATTTT. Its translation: CSVAGDFARGRNTDTQYF.

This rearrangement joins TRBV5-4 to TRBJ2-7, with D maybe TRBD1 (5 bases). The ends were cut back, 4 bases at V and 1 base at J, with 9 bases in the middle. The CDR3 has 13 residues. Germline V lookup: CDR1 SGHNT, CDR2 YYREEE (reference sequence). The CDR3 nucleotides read TGTGCCAGCAGCCACCGACAGTCCTACGAGCAGTACTTC. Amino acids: CASSHRQSYEQYF.

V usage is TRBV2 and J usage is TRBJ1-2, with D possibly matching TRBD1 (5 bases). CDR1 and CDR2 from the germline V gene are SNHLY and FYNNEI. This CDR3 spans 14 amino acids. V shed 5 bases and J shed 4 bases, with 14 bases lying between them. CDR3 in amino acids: CASSSGGGVYGYTF. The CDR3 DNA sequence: TGTGCCAGCAGTAGTGGGGGAGGGGTCTATGGCTACACCTTC.

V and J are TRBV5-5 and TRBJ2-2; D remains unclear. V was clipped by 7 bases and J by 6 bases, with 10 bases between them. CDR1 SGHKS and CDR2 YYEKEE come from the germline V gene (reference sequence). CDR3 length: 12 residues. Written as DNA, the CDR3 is TGTGCCAGCTCTATGGACGCCGGGGAGCTGTTTTTT. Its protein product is CASSMDAGELFF.

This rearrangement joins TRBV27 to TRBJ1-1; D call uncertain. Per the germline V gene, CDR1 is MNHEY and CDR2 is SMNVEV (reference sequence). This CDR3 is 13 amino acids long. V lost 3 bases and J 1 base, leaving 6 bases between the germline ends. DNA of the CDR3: TGTGCCAGCAGTTTTGGCAAGAACACTGAAGCTTTCTTT. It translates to CASSFGKNTEAFF.

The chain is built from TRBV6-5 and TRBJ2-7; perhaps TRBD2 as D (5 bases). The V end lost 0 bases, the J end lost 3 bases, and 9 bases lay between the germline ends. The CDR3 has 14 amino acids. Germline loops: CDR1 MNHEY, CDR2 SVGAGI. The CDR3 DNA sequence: TGTGCCAGCAGTTACTCGAAGGGAGACTACGAGCAGTACTTC. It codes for CASSYSKGDYEQYF.

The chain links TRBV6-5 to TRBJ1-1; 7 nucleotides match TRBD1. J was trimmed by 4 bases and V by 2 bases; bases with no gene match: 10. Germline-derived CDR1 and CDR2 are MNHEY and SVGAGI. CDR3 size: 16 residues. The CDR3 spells CASSYGLTGKGTEAFF. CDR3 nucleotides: TGTGCCAGCAGTTACGGCCTGACAGGGAAGGGCACTGAAGCTTTCTTT.

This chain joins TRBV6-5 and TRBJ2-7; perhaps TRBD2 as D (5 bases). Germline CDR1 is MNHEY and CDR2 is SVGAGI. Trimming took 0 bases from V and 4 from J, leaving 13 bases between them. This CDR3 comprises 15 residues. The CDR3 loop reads CASSYSWQEDYEQYF. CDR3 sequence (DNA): TGTGCCAGCAGTTACTCTTGGCAGGAGGATTACGAGCAGTACTTC.

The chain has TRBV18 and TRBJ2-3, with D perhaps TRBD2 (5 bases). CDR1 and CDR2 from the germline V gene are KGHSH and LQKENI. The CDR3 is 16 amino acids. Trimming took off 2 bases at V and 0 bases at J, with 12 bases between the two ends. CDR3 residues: CASSPVQSGSTDTQYF. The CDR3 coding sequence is TGTGCCAGCTCACCAGTACAAAGCGGCAGCACAGATACGCAGTATTTT.

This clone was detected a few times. For the CDR3, the DNA is TGTGCCAGCAGCTTCAAGCCCACCGGGACACGAGCTTTCTTT. Translating it yields CASSFKPTGTRAFF. The rearrangement uses TRBV7-2 and TRBJ1-1, with D perhaps TRBD1 (6 bases). Germline-derived CDR1 and CDR2 are SGHTA and FQGNSA. Trimming left V 3 bases short and J 10 bases short, with 18 bases between. This CDR3 region has 14 residues. Full variable domain (remainder filled in from reference TRBV7-2 and TRBJ1-1): GAGVSQSPSNKVTEKGKDVELRCDPISGHTALYWYRQSLGQGLEFLIYFQGNSAPDKSGLPSDRFSAERTGGSVSTLTIQRTQQEDSAVYLCASSFKPTGTRAFFGQGTRLTVV.